The present entry profiles one TCR beta chain with its context. The data were taken from a study of blood T cell repertoires in COVID-19. On the study more broadly: There were acute and convalescent COVID-19 samples, and they came from the United States, Italy and Spain. T cells, B-cell-depleted T cells, or PBMCs supplied cDNA or gDNA.

In the original workflow: Amplification from reference gene primers served as the basis for estimated nucleated cell counts. Clones were sequenced by immunoSEQ multiplex PCR, and TCRdb holds only the in-frame ones, with some missing. That table furnishes V, J and clone size, whereas the DNA furnished D and trimming. The table has some 120,000 clones, almost 85% seen once. Trimming cost V 7 bases and J 4 bases; bases outside gene matches: 5. CDR3 size: 13 residues. Germline V gene data show CDR1 as SQVTM and CDR2 as ANQGSEA. Sequencing was carried out using peripheral blood. This sequence was found in a human donor in a cohort sampled during active COVID-19. V and J are TRBV29-1 and TRBJ1-2; 11 positions agree with TRBD1. DNA for the CDR3: TGCAGCGCCGGACAGGGGGCGAGCTATGGCTACACCTTC. It yields the protein CSAGQGASYGYTF.